These 24 T cell receptor beta chains were sequenced from one sample in a study of shared clonotypes between healthy human individuals. Only CD45RO-negative cells positively selected for CCR7 counted as naive CD8 cells, so terminally differentiated effector memory CD45RA+ cells were excluded. This table comes from immunoSEQ multiplex PCR, and its TCRdb copy is limited to in-frame clones, with some not included. The top ten hold 1.2% of the sample, which has about 1,800,000 clones, about 95% seen once. The sequenced sample was naive CD8+ T cells sorted from blood. The receptors were gathered from a man younger than 35 in good health.

J is TRBJ2-7 and V is TRBV4-3; D uncertain. Germline V gene data show CDR1 as LGHNA and CDR2 as YSLEER. The length of the CDR3 is 16 residues. V was clipped by 0 bases and J by 3 bases, with 15 bases between them. The CDR3 is CASSQEAGPTFYEQYF. CDR3 coding DNA: TGCGCCAGCAGCCAAGAGGCAGGACCTACCTTCTACGAGCAGTACTTC.

V usage is TRBV5-4 and J usage is TRBJ1-6; the D is unclear. The CDR3 has 14 amino acids. Germline V gene sequence: CDR1 SGHNT, CDR2 YYREEE (reference sequence). V shed 0 bases and J shed 8 bases, with 9 bases lying between them. In DNA, the CDR3 is TGTGCCAGCAGCTTGGGTTACAGTGATTCACCCCTCCACTTT. Its protein is CASSLGYSDSPLHF.

This chain connects TRBV7-9 to TRBJ2-5; possible D gene TRBD2, 6 bases. V gave up 5 bases and J gave up 1 base, with 14 bases separating them. The germline gives CDR1 SEHNR, CDR2 FQNEAQ (reference sequence). This CDR3 comprises 15 residues. The CDR3 DNA reads TGTGCCAGCAGCCCTTCTTTGGGACTCCAAGAGACCCAGTACTTC. Translation gives CASSPSLGLQETQYF.

A single count supports this clone. The CDR3 loop reads CASSLGQGPYYEQYF. The CDR3 nucleotides read TGTGCCAGCAGCTTAGGGCAGGGCCCCTACTACGAGCAGTACTTC. This chain joins TRBV7-6 and TRBJ2-7; TRBD1 is a possible D gene (5 bases). Trimming took off 1 base at V and 3 bases at J, with 13 bases between the two ends. This CDR3 comprises 15 residues. Germline CDR1 SGHVS, CDR2 FNYEAQ.

This clone appeared a single time. This chain joins TRBV15 and TRBJ2-1; D may be TRBD1 or TRBD2 (6 bases each). Germline CDR1 and CDR2: LNHNV and YYDKDF (reference sequence). CDR3 size: 13 residues. Between the trimmed V and J ends, which lost 7 bases and 8 bases, there was a span of 15 bases. CDR3 residues: CATTLGGGDEQFF. The CDR3 bases are TGTGCCACCACCCTCGGGGGCGGGGATGAGCAGTTCTTC.

The rearrangement links TRBV6-5 to TRBJ2-2, with D perhaps TRBD1 (7 bases). Trimming left V 5 bases short and J 7 bases short, with 17 bases between. The CDR3 sequence is 15 residues long. Germline CDR1 is MNHEY and CDR2 is SVGAGI. The CDR3 bases are TGTGCCAGCAGTACGGGGGACAGTCTTTTCGGGGAGCTGTTTTTT. As protein: CASSTGDSLFGELFF.

CDR3 in amino acids: CAAWGVSMDTQYF. As DNA, the CDR3 is TGTGCCGCTTGGGGGGTCTCTATGGATACGCAGTATTTT. This rearrangement joins TRBV2 to TRBJ2-3; weak D call: TRBD2 (6 bases). The CDR3 totals 13 residues. Germline V lookup: CDR1 SNHLY, CDR2 FYNNEI. Between the trimmed V and J ends, which lost 11 bases and 6 bases, there was a span of 18 bases.

This chain links TRBV27 with TRBJ2-7; 10 nucleotides match TRBD1. This CDR3 comprises 14 residues. Germline CDR1 is MNHEY and CDR2 is SMNVEV (reference sequence). V lost 6 bases, J lost 6 bases, and 8 bases stayed unmatched. The CDR3 loop is CASSKTGTGVEQYF. As DNA, the CDR3 is TGTGCCAGCAGCAAAACCGGGACAGGGGTCGAGCAGTACTTC.

The J gene is TRBJ1-2, the V gene TRBV7-8; the match to TRBD1 covers 9 bases. The length of the CDR3 is 17 residues. The J segment lost 2 bases and the V segment lost 2 bases, leaving 9 bases of the junction unmatched. Germline V CDR1 and CDR2: SGHVS, FQNEAQ. The CDR3 is CASSLWPGQGLNYGYTF. CDR3 in DNA: TGTGCCAGCAGCTTATGGCCGGGACAGGGACTAAACTATGGCTACACCTTC. The full variable domain, its missing parts supplied by reference TRBV7-8 and TRBJ1-2, is GAGVSQSPRYKVAKRGQDVALRCDPISGHVSLFWYQQALGQGPEFLTYFQNEAQLDKSGLPSDRFFAERPEGSVSTLKIQRTQQEDSAVYLCASSLWPGQGLNYGYTFGSGTRLTVV.

The chain carries TRBV6-1 and TRBJ2-2; D gene uncertain. The V gene's germline CDR1 is MNHNS and CDR2 SASEGT. There are 15 residues in the CDR3. Trimming took 1 base from V and 3 from J, leaving 9 bases between them. CDR3: CASSEVVLDTGELFF. The CDR3 DNA is TGTGCCAGCAGTGAAGTGGTATTGGACACCGGGGAGCTGTTTTTT.

V is TRBV28 and J is TRBJ2-7, with D possibly TRBD2 on 5 matching bases. CDR1 is MDHEN, CDR2 SYDVKM, per germline. This CDR3 is built from 17 residues. V lost 2 bases to trimming and J lost 0 bases, with 17 bases between them. CDR3 sequence: CASSLGHGVTYSYEQYF. DNA for the CDR3: TGTGCCAGCAGTTTAGGCCACGGGGTTACCTACTCCTACGAGCAGTACTTC. Complete variable domain (other parts from reference TRBV28 and TRBJ2-7): DVKVTQSSRYLVKRTGEKVFLECVQDMDHENMFWYRQDPGLGLRLIYFSYDVKMKEKGDIPEGYSVSREKKERFSLILESASTNQTSMYLCASSLGHGVTYSYEQYFGPGTRLTVT.

This clone was detected only once. The gene calls are TRBV27 and TRBJ2-5; D might be TRBD2 (7 bases). The V gene lost 3 bases and the J gene lost 5 bases, with 16 bases spanning the gap. In germline, CDR1 is MNHEY, CDR2 SMNVEV (reference sequence). This CDR3 region has 15 residues. The CDR3 region has the DNA TGTGCCAGCAGTTTGGGGCGGGGGCGCAGCGAGACCCAGTACTTC. It is translated as CASSLGRGRSETQYF.

The J gene is TRBJ1-2, the V gene TRBV13; 8 nucleotides agree with TRBD1. The germline V gene has CDR1 PRHDT and CDR2 FYEKMQ (reference sequence). V lost 5 bases to trimming and J lost 4 bases; unmatched junction nucleotides: 6. This CDR3 has 14 residues. CDR3 nucleotides: TGTGCCAGCAGCACAGGACAGGGTTTCTATGGCTACACCTTC. Encoded protein: CASSTGQGFYGYTF.

Concerning this clone itself: A much larger clonotype is one base distant, so this may be a read error. Distinct nucleotide sequences in the sample also encode this CDR3. The chain employs TRBV5-8 and TRBJ1-1, with D possibly being TRBD1 (5 bases). V was clipped by 2 bases and J by 3 bases, with 8 bases between them. In germline, CDR1 is SGHTS, CDR2 YDEGEE. This CDR3 spans 13 amino acids. For the CDR3, the DNA is TGTGCCAGCAGCTTCGGGGGGGACACTGAAGCTTTCTTT. Translated, it gives CASSFGGDTEAFF.

The chain uses TRBV12-5 and TRBJ2-1; 9 bases align to TRBD2. Germline CDR1 and CDR2: LGHNT and FRNRAP. Trimming took 4 bases from V and 2 from J; bases not matched to a gene: 6. The CDR3 runs 16 residues. For the CDR3, the DNA is TGTGCTAGTGGTTGGATCCTAGCGGGGCCCTACAATGAGCAGTTCTTC. It translates to CASGWILAGPYNEQFF. Together with reference TRBV12-5 and TRBJ2-1, the CDR3 gives the full variable domain: DARVTQTPRHKVTEMGQEVTMRCQPILGHNTVFWYRQTMMQGLELLAYFRNRAPLDDSGMPKDRFSAEMPDATLATLKIQPSEPRDSAVYFCASGWILAGPYNEQFFGPGTRLTVL.

In its sample, this clone was seen a few times. The chain joins TRBV27 to TRBJ2-2; unclear D gene. From germline, CDR1 is MNHEY and CDR2 SMNVEV (reference sequence). V was pared by 5 bases and J by 0 bases, with 10 bases between. The CDR3 runs 15 residues. CDR3 coding DNA: TGTGCCAGCAGTATGGACCCGACGAACACCGGGGAGCTGTTTTTT. Its protein is CASSMDPTNTGELFF.

Here the CDR3 reads CASSLQGSRDEQFF. In DNA form, the CDR3 reads TGCGCCAGCAGCCTACAGGGCAGTAGAGATGAGCAGTTCTTC. This chain joins TRBV4-1 and TRBJ2-1, with a weak D call TRBD1 (6 bases). The germline V and J ends were trimmed by 4 bases and 8 bases, with 15 bases remaining between them. This CDR3 spans 14 amino acids. In germline, CDR1 is MGHRA, CDR2 YSYEKL.

CDR3 nucleotide sequence: TGCGCCAGCAGCCCGGAGGGGGGGATCCAAGAGACCCAGTACTTC. Its protein product is CASSPEGGIQETQYF. The V and J genes are TRBV5-1 and TRBJ2-5; D perhaps matches TRBD2 (7 bases). V dropped 4 bases and J dropped 1 base, with 14 bases sitting between them. The CDR3 is 15 amino acids. The germline V gene has CDR1 SGHRS and CDR2 YFSETQ.

The chain employs TRBV28 and TRBJ1-1; D is undetermined. Germline-derived CDR1 and CDR2 are MDHEN and SYDVKM. This CDR3 is built from 16 residues. With 5 bases removed from V and 1 base from J, the gap between germline ends came to 17 bases. The CDR3 here is CASSPIDKGPNTEAFF. The CDR3 region has the DNA TGTGCCAGCAGTCCAATAGATAAGGGTCCGAACACTGAAGCTTTCTTT.

V is TRBV27 and J is TRBJ2-3, with 10 bases identical to TRBD2. The V gene end was trimmed by 2 bases and the J gene end by 7 bases; junction bases not matched to a gene: 12. The CDR3 contains 17 residues. Germline assignment: CDR1 MNHEY and CDR2 SMNVEV (reference sequence). The DNA of the CDR3 is TGTGCCAGCAGTTTAGGCGCCCCGGGACTAGCGATAAATACGCAGTATTTT. Protein: CASSLGAPGLAINTQYF.

The V call is TRBV19, the J call TRBJ2-7; 12 bases line up with TRBD1. CDR1 and CDR2 (germline): LNHDA, SQIVND (reference sequence). This CDR3 spans 15 amino acids. V was pared by 1 base and J by 5 bases, with 3 bases of the junction left unmatched. The CDR3 region has the DNA TGTGCCAGTAGTATAGTCGGGACAGGGGGCGACGAGCAGTACTTC. Protein sequence: CASSIVGTGGDEQYF.

J is TRBJ2-1 and V is TRBV27; D gene unclear. V was cut by 2 bases and J by 0 bases, with 8 bases left in between. The CDR3 consists of 15 residues. Germline-derived CDR1 and CDR2 are MNHEY and SMNVEV (reference sequence). CDR3 residues: CASSLGRSSYNEQFF. CDR3 in DNA: TGTGCCAGCAGTTTAGGGCGGTCCTCCTACAATGAGCAGTTCTTC.

The chain uses TRBV4-3 and TRBJ2-7; no firm D call. Germline V CDR1 and CDR2: LGHNA, YSLEER. The CDR3 spans 16 residues. Trimming stripped 3 bases from V and 0 bases from J, with 15 bases between. The CDR3 nucleotides are TGCGCCAGCAGCCAGAGCACGACGGCAAGCTCCTACGAGCAGTACTTC. Translating it yields CASSQSTTASSYEQYF.

This chain links TRBV2 with TRBJ2-3, with TRBD2 matching over 7 bases. V shed 8 bases and J 0 bases; nucleotides not matched to a gene: 5. From germline, CDR1 is SNHLY and CDR2 FYNNEI. There are 14 residues in the CDR3. Here the CDR3 DNA reads TGTGCCAGCCTCACCGGGGGGAGCACAGATACGCAGTATTTT. It codes for CASLTGGSTDTQYF. Using reference TRBV2 and TRBJ2-3 for the parts outside the CDR3, the full variable domain is EPEVTQTPSHQVTQMGQEVILRCVPISNHLYFYWYRQILGQKVEFLVSFYNNEISEKSEIFDDQFSVERPDGSNFTLKIRSTKLEDSAMYFCASLTGGSTDTQYFGPGTRLTVL.